Reported below is one T cell receptor (beta chain). The CDR3 consists of 14 residues. J gave up 0 bases and V 6 bases, and 2 bases lay outside the gene matches. Germline V lookup: CDR1 MDHEN, CDR2 SYDVKM. As originally analysed: Nucleated cell number was recorded as an estimate derived from reference gene primer amplification. Clones were read by immunoSEQ multiplex PCR, and TCRdb kept only the in-frame ones, dropping some. Clone size and V and J calls were adopted from that table, with D and trimming inferred from the DNA. This table has tens of thousands of clones, around 88% appearing once. The sample originates from a study of blood T cell repertoires in COVID-19. Looking at the study overall: From the United States, Italy and Spain came samples of acute and convalescent COVID-19. PBMCs, B-cell-depleted T cells, or T cells provided the cDNA or gDNA that made up the material.

The sequenced sample consisted of peripheral blood. This sequence was found in an older man with active or convalescent COVID-19. The chain employs TRBV28 and TRBJ1-3; 7 bases align to TRBD1. Written as DNA, the CDR3 is TGTGCCAGCAGGTGGACAGGCTCTGGAAACACCATATATTTT. It codes for CASRWTGSGNTIYF.